Below, 18 T cell receptor beta chains from the same sample are listed, as sequenced in a study of OX40 agonist ivuxolimab in advanced cancers. Sequencing used immunoSEQ multiplex PCR; TCRdb keeps in-frame clones, though not all of them. Of about 40,000 clones in the sample, around 81% are singletons; the top ten hold roughly 40%. Specimen: CD4+ or CD8+ T cells sorted from blood, collected in a trial of the OX40 agonist ivuxolimab. The receptors were gathered from an adult with an advanced solid tumor such as melanoma, head and neck, liver or kidney cancer.

The chain recombines TRBV2 with TRBJ2-1; D uncertain. V was shortened by 6 bases and J by 5 bases, with 8 bases between the two germline ends. The germline V gene has CDR1 SNHLY and CDR2 FYNNEI. The CDR3 is 12 residues long. The CDR3 DNA is TGTGCCAGCAGGAACACGGACAATGAGCAGTTCTTC. Its protein is CASRNTDNEQFF.

The J gene is TRBJ2-2, the V gene TRBV6-6; D is uncertain. The CDR3 sequence is 14 residues long. Trimming took off 5 bases at V and 8 bases at J, with 15 bases between the two ends. CDR1 is MNHNY and CDR2 is SVGAGI in the germline V gene (reference sequence). Written as DNA, the CDR3 is TGTGCCAGCAGTAGGTCCCTCCAAGTAGGGGAGCTGTTTTTT. Protein sequence: CASSRSLQVGELFF.

This chain connects TRBV19 to TRBJ2-1; perhaps TRBD2 as D (5 bases). The CDR3 is made up of 14 amino acids. Germline lookup yields CDR1 LNHDA and CDR2 SQIVND (reference sequence). With 8 bases removed from V and 7 bases from J, the gap between germline ends came to 18 bases. In DNA form, the CDR3 reads TGTGCCAGTCGAGGGCTAACCGATCGGAATGAGCAGTTCTTC. This sequence encodes CASRGLTDRNEQFF.

This chain links TRBV28 with TRBJ2-3, with unresolved D. The CDR3 contains 10 residues. Germline V gene sequence: CDR1 MDHEN, CDR2 SYDVKM. V shed 4 bases and J shed 7 bases, with 3 bases lying between them. The CDR3 here is CASSSYTQYF. As DNA, the CDR3 is TGTGCCAGCAGTTCTTATACGCAGTATTTT.

The chain links TRBV6-1 to TRBJ1-5; a possible D gene is TRBD1 (5 bases). Trimming shortened V by 3 bases and J by 6 bases, and 9 bases separated the two germline ends. Germline CDR1 MNHNS, CDR2 SASEGT. The CDR3 runs 13 residues. The CDR3: CASSEMGRQPQHF. CDR3 bases: TGTGCCAGCAGTGAGATGGGACGTCAGCCCCAGCATTTT.

The J gene is TRBJ1-4, the V gene TRBV5-6, with D unresolved. Trimming took 3 bases from V and 4 from J, leaving 7 bases between them. The CDR3 contains 13 residues. Germline-derived CDR1 and CDR2 are SGHDT and YYEEEE. The CDR3 sequence: CASSSAGNEKLFF. The CDR3 nucleotides read TGTGCCAGCAGCTCGGCAGGTAATGAAAAACTGTTTTTT. The full variable domain, completed using reference TRBV5-6 and TRBJ1-4, is DAGVTQSPTHLIKTRGQQVTLRCSPKSGHDTVSWYQQALGQGPQFIFQYYEEEERQRGNFPDRFSGHQFPNYSSELNVNALLLGDSALYLCASSSAGNEKLFFGSGTQLSVL.

The chain is built from TRBV2 and TRBJ2-1, with a tentative D call TRBD2 (6 bases). The CDR3 is 12 amino acids. V shed 10 bases and J shed 9 bases, with 16 bases lying between them. The germline V gene has CDR1 SNHLY and CDR2 FYNNEI. In DNA form, the CDR3 reads TGTGCCACCTCCTATCTAGCGTTTGAGCAGTTCTTC. Translation: CATSYLAFEQFF.

V usage is TRBV7-2 and J usage is TRBJ1-2, with D perhaps TRBD1 (5 bases). The CDR3 runs 13 residues. The V gene's germline CDR1 is SGHTA and CDR2 FQGNSA. V was cut by 3 bases and J by 4 bases, with 9 bases left in between. The CDR3 spells CASSFFGGYGYTF. For the CDR3, the DNA is TGTGCCAGCAGCTTTTTCGGGGGCTATGGCTACACCTTC.

DNA of the CDR3: TGTGCCAGCAGCTCAGGGACTAGCGCTGTTACGCAGTATTTT. Its protein is CASSSGTSAVTQYF. V is TRBV7-2 and J is TRBJ2-3; TRBD2 aligns across 10 bases. CDR1 SGHTA and CDR2 FQGNSA come from the germline V gene. The ends lost 4 bases at V and 8 bases at J; junction bases unmatched: 6. The CDR3 consists of 14 residues. Using reference TRBV7-2 and TRBJ2-3 for the parts outside the CDR3, the full variable domain is GAGVSQSPSNKVTEKGKDVELRCDPISGHTALYWYRQSLGQGLEFLIYFQGNSAPDKSGLPSDRFSAERTGGSVSTLTIQRTQQEDSAVYLCASSSGTSAVTQYFGPGTRLTVL.

The chain combines TRBV6-1 with TRBJ2-7; no firm D call. Trimming took off 3 bases at V and 0 bases at J, with 12 bases between the two ends. Germline V gene sequence: CDR1 MNHNS, CDR2 SASEGT. The CDR3 extends over 15 amino acids. CDR3 amino acids: CASSDVHSDSYEQYF. The CDR3 DNA reads TGTGCCAGCAGTGATGTTCACAGCGACTCCTACGAGCAGTACTTC.

The chain uses TRBV2 and TRBJ2-1; D not certain. Germline values: CDR1 SNHLY, CDR2 FYNNEI. This CDR3 comprises 13 residues. V was pared by 6 bases and J by 9 bases, with 15 bases between. The CDR3 loop reads CASRGFVSGEQFF. CDR3 nucleotides: TGTGCCAGCAGAGGGTTTGTCTCTGGTGAGCAGTTCTTC.

The rearrangement uses TRBV5-4 and TRBJ2-3; either TRBD1 or TRBD2 may supply D (7 bases each). Germline V gene data show CDR1 as SGHNT and CDR2 as YYREEE (reference sequence). CDR3 length equals 16 residues. Trimming removed 4 bases at V and 1 base at J, with 16 bases between. The DNA for the CDR3 is TGTGCCAGCAGCCCCAGGGGGGGTACGGGCACAGATACGCAGTATTTT. It codes for CASSPRGGTGTDTQYF. Full variable domain (rest looked up from reference TRBV5-4 and TRBJ2-3): ETGVTQSPTHLIKTRGQQVTLRCSSQSGHNTVSWYQQALGQGPQFIFQYYREEENGRGNFPPRFSGLQFPNYSSELNVNALELDDSALYLCASSPRGGTGTDTQYFGPGTRLTVL.

The chain is built from TRBV7-6 and TRBJ2-2; 7 positions agree with TRBD1. Germline assignment: CDR1 SGHVS and CDR2 FNYEAQ. J was trimmed by 6 bases and V by 5 bases; bases with no gene match: 9. The CDR3 length is 15 residues. CDR3 amino acids: CASSTTGVWAGELFF. The CDR3 region has the DNA TGTGCCAGCAGCACCACAGGGGTCTGGGCCGGGGAGCTGTTTTTT.

This chain links TRBV7-3 with TRBJ2-7; a weak D match, TRBD1 (6 bases). Trimming took 6 bases from V and 1 from J, leaving 13 bases between them. The germline V gene encodes CDR1 SGHTA and CDR2 FQGTGA. The CDR3 contains 14 residues. CDR3 loop: CASSPTTGSYEQYF. CDR3 sequence (DNA): TGTGCCAGCAGTCCAACCACAGGGTCCTACGAGCAGTACTTC.

The V call is TRBV6-1, the J call TRBJ2-2; D might be TRBD2 (6 bases). Trimming left V 7 bases short and J 4 bases short, with 16 bases between. CDR3 length: 15 amino acids. In germline, CDR1 is MNHNS, CDR2 SASEGT. The CDR3 bases are TGTGCCAGCAAGCCGGAGGGAGTGAGCACCGGGGAGCTGTTTTTT. Translation: CASKPEGVSTGELFF.

This clone occurred a few times. The chain recombines TRBV7-9 with TRBJ2-1, with TRBD2 as a possible D gene (5 bases). The CDR3 loop spans 16 amino acids. CDR1 is SEHNR, CDR2 FQNEAQ, per germline (reference sequence). The V and J ends lost 5 bases and 8 bases respectively, with 22 bases between them. This CDR3 is CASSPSSGLGIHEQFF. The CDR3 bases are TGTGCCAGCAGCCCCTCTTCTGGCCTCGGGATCCATGAGCAGTTCTTC. Using reference TRBV7-9 and TRBJ2-1 for the parts outside the CDR3, the full variable domain is DTGVSQNPRHKITKRGQNVTFRCDPISEHNRLYWYRQTLGQGPEFLTYFQNEAQLEKSRLLSDRFSAERPKGSFSTLEIQRTEQGDSAMYLCASSPSSGLGIHEQFFGPGTRLTVL.

This chain joins TRBV5-1 and TRBJ2-7; D remains unclear. Trimming took 2 bases from V and 2 from J, leaving 11 bases between them. The CDR3 contains 14 residues. Germline V gene lookup returns CDR1 SGHRS and CDR2 YFSETQ. CDR3 in DNA: TGCGCCAGCAGCTTATCCCTCGCGACCTACGAGCAGTACTTC. Its translation: CASSLSLATYEQYF.

The V gene is TRBV6-4, the J gene TRBJ2-1, with 10 bases matching TRBD2. The germline CDR1 and CDR2 sequences are MRHNA and SNTAGT. Trimming took 6 bases from V and 0 from J; bases not matched to a gene: 5. CDR3 length: 16 amino acids. This chain's CDR3 is CASSGTSESSYNEQFF. CDR3 DNA: TGTGCCAGCAGCGGGACTAGCGAGAGCTCCTACAATGAGCAGTTCTTC.